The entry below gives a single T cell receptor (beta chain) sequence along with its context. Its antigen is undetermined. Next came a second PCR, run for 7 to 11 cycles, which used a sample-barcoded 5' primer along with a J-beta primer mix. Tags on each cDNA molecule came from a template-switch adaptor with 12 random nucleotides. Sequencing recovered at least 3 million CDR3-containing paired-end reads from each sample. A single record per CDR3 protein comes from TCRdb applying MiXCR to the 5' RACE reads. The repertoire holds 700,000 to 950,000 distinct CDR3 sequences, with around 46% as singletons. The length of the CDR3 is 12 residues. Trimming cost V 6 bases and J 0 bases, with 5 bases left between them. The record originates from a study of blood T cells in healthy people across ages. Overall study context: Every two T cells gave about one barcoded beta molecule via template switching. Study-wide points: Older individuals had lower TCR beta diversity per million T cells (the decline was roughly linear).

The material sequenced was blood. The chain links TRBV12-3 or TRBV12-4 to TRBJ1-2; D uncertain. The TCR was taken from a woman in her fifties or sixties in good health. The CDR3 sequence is CASSFTNYGYTF. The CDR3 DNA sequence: TGTGCCAGCAGCTTTACTAACTATGGCTACACCTTC.